This T cell receptor beta chain was identified during a study of T cells in localized non-small cell lung cancer. Study results and limitations: When the top 100 tumor clones were examined, a median approximately 60 of them also appeared in the adjacent lung, which was paired and uninvolved.

Sequenced by immunoSEQ multiplex PCR; TCRdb stores in-frame clones only, minus some. The profile shows 20,000 to 25,000 clones, less than 90% of them singletons. V was clipped by 10 bases and J by 0 bases; unmatched bases: 6. CDR3 length: 15 amino acids. The germline CDR1 and CDR2 sequences are SGHDT and YYEEEE. Concerning this clone itself: Its matching antigen is unknown.

Sequenced material: peripheral blood, taken before any cancer treatment. The chain couples TRBV5-6 to TRBJ2-1, with TRBD2 matching over 11 bases. The clonotype comes from an older male donor with stage I lung adenocarcinoma. The CDR3 coding sequence is TGTGCCTCGGGGCTAGCGGGGGGCTCCTACAATGAGCAGTTCTTC. Protein sequence: CASGLAGGSYNEQFF.